The 20 T cell receptor beta chains given below trace back to one sample, sequenced in a study of beta chain features in type 1 diabetes. Study-wide results and caveats: TCRB CDR3s from Type 1 diabetes patients were moderately but significantly shorter in all four CD4+ subsets.

Expressed TCRB transcripts got sequenced, as all isolated RNA was reverse transcribed. This table comes from immunoSEQ multiplex PCR, and its TCRdb copy is limited to in-frame clones, with some not included. The profile covers about 270,000 clones, with roughly an eighth appearing a single time and 0.017% taken by the ten largest. These receptors have no known antigen. The sample taken for sequencing was naive CD4+ T cells from blood. These receptors all stem from a man in his thirties or forties with type 1 diabetes.

The chain links TRBV9 to TRBJ1-3; a possible D gene is TRBD1 (5 bases). The V and J ends lost 3 bases and 3 bases respectively, with 7 bases between them. CDR3 length: 13 amino acids. Per the germline V gene, CDR1 is SGDLS and CDR2 is YYNGEE. CDR3 coding DNA: TGTGCCAGCAGCGCCGACAGTGGAAACACCATATATTTT. Protein sequence: CASSADSGNTIYF.

This clone was detected only a few times. The chain recombines TRBV2 with TRBJ2-7; 8 positions match TRBD1. CDR1 and CDR2 (germline): SNHLY, FYNNEI. The length of the CDR3 is 14 residues. The trim removed 8 bases at V and 4 bases at J, leaving 10 bases unmatched. The CDR3 bases are TGTGCCAGCGGGGGGAGACAGGGGATATACGAGCAGTACTTC. Translated, it gives CASGGRQGIYEQYF. Looking up the rest from reference TRBV2 and TRBJ2-7 gives the full variable domain: EPEVTQTPSHQVTQMGQEVILRCVPISNHLYFYWYRQILGQKVEFLVSFYNNEISEKSEIFDDQFSVERPDGSNFTLKIRSTKLEDSAMYFCASGGRQGIYEQYFGPGTRLTVT.

The chain carries TRBV28 and TRBJ2-7; 7 bases are a match to TRBD2. V lost 8 bases and J lost 2; bases outside the gene matches: 12. Germline V lookup: CDR1 MDHEN, CDR2 SYDVKM. CDR3 length: 15 residues. The chain's CDR3 is CASGLGTSATYEQYF. CDR3 sequence (DNA): TGTGCCAGCGGATTGGGAACTAGCGCAACCTACGAGCAGTACTTC.

This clone showed up just a few times. The DNA for the CDR3 is TGCAGTGCTACAAACACTGAAGCTTTCTTT. Translation: CSATNTEAFF. V and J are TRBV20-1 and TRBJ1-1; no reliable D call. The CDR3 has 10 residues. Trimming removed 4 bases at V and 2 bases at J, with 2 bases between. Per germline, CDR1 DFQATT and CDR2 SNEGSKA (reference sequence).

This clone was seen a single time. The rearrangement joins TRBV27 to TRBJ2-7; 7 bases map to TRBD1. V lost 6 bases, J lost 4 bases, and 12 bases stayed unmatched. Germline CDR1 is MNHEY and CDR2 is SMNVEV (reference sequence). The CDR3 sequence is 15 residues long. The CDR3 DNA sequence: TGTGCCAGCAGCTACAGACCGGGACAGCAATACGAGCAGTACTTC. Protein product: CASSYRPGQQYEQYF.

J is TRBJ2-7 and V is TRBV29-1; 9 bases match TRBD1. The CDR3 runs to 14 residues. V was clipped by 6 bases and J by 2 bases; unmatched bases: 8. Germline CDR1 reads SQVTM; CDR2 reads ANQGSEA. CDR3 sequence reads: CSVLKTGGTYEQYF. As DNA, the CDR3 is TGCAGCGTGCTTAAGACAGGGGGGACCTACGAGCAGTACTTC.

The rearrangement joins TRBV15 to TRBJ2-7, with D unclear. V dropped 0 bases and J dropped 5 bases, with 11 bases sitting between them. This CDR3 spans 14 amino acids. Germline V gives CDR1 LNHNV, CDR2 YYDKDF (reference sequence). CDR3 sequence reads: CATSRDVADNEQYF. The CDR3 nucleotides are TGTGCCACCAGCAGAGATGTGGCCGATAACGAGCAGTACTTC.

This clone was seen more than once but under ten times. The gene calls are TRBV7-3 and TRBJ2-1; D is perhaps TRBD2 (5 bases). Germline V gene data show CDR1 as SGHTA and CDR2 as FQGTGA. The CDR3 consists of 18 residues. Trimming removed 5 bases from V and 0 bases from J, with 20 bases in between. The CDR3, as DNA: TGTGCCAGCAGCCCCGGTGATAGCGAGCTGAGCTCCTACAATGAGCAGTTCTTC. Encoded protein: CASSPGDSELSSYNEQFF. Filled out from reference TRBV7-3 and TRBJ2-1, the complete variable domain reads GAGVSQTPSNKVTEKGKYVELRCDPISGHTALYWYRQSLGQGPEFLIYFQGTGAADDSGLPNDRFFAVRPEGSVSTLKIQRTERGDSAVYLCASSPGDSELSSYNEQFFGPGTRLTVL.

The gene calls are TRBV5-1 and TRBJ2-7, with D hard to call. The germline V gene has CDR1 SGHRS and CDR2 YFSETQ. V lost 1 base to trimming and J lost 4 bases, with 12 bases between them. The CDR3 spans 14 residues. The CDR3 DNA sequence: TGCGCCAGCAGCTTGAGTTCAACGGTGTACGAGCAGTACTTC. It translates to CASSLSSTVYEQYF.

This clone occurred a few times. The chain recombines TRBV7-2 with TRBJ2-7; perhaps TRBD1 as D (5 bases). The CDR3 runs to 14 residues. Between the trimmed V and J ends, which lost 1 base and 6 bases, there was a span of 13 bases. Germline CDR1 is SGHTA and CDR2 is FQGNSA. The CDR3 sequence: CASSLVTLDSEQYF. Written as DNA, the CDR3 is TGTGCCAGCAGCTTAGTTACCCTAGACAGCGAGCAGTACTTC.

This clone was detected only a few times. The chain employs TRBV6-6 and TRBJ1-1; possibly TRBD1 for D (6 bases). The CDR3 sequence is 15 residues long. Trimming shortened V by 5 bases and J by 1 base, and 14 bases separated the two germline ends. The germline V gene encodes CDR1 MNHNY and CDR2 SVGAGI (reference sequence). The CDR3 loop reads CASSDVGHSNTEAFF. CDR3 nucleotides: TGTGCCAGCAGTGACGTGGGACATTCGAACACTGAAGCTTTCTTT.

The chain links TRBV5-1 to TRBJ2-6; tentative D call: TRBD1 (6 bases). The V gene's germline CDR1 is SGHRS and CDR2 YFSETQ. This CDR3 is built from 15 residues. Trimming left V 3 bases short and J 2 bases short, with 9 bases between. CDR3 DNA sequence: TGCGCCAGCAGCTCCACAGGGCCTGGGGCCAACGTCCTGACTTTC. Its protein product is CASSSTGPGANVLTF.

This clone was observed a handful of times. The CDR3 DNA reads TGTGCCAGTTCGTTGCGGGACCGTCGGGGTGAGCAGTTCTTC. It yields the protein CASSLRDRRGEQFF. The chain uses TRBV19 and TRBJ2-1, with D perhaps matching TRBD2 (6 bases). CDR3 length: 14 residues. Trimming shortened V by 8 bases and J by 9 bases, and 20 bases separated the two germline ends. Per germline, CDR1 LNHDA and CDR2 SQIVND (reference sequence).

V is TRBV5-1 and J is TRBJ2-7; 16 bases map to TRBD2. Trimming took 5 bases from V and 6 from J; bases not matched to a gene: 8. This CDR3 has 16 residues. From germline, CDR1 is SGHRS and CDR2 YFSETQ. The CDR3 loop reads CASRSGLAGGPGEQYF. CDR3 bases: TGCGCCAGCAGATCGGGACTAGCGGGAGGGCCAGGCGAGCAGTACTTC.

The chain couples TRBV9 to TRBJ2-1; 8 nucleotides match TRBD1. Trimming removed 6 bases from V and 1 base from J; junction bases left unmatched: 9. CDR3 length: 16 residues. Per the germline V gene, CDR1 is SGDLS and CDR2 is YYNGEE. The CDR3 bases are TGTGCCAGCACCGATCGAGGGGACAGGTCCTACAATGAGCAGTTCTTC. As protein: CASTDRGDRSYNEQFF.

The gene calls are TRBV7-3 and TRBJ2-1; 10 bases agree with TRBD2. Germline-derived CDR1 and CDR2 are SGHTA and FQGTGA. The CDR3 is made up of 15 amino acids. The V segment lost 2 bases and the J segment 7 bases; nucleotides outside the gene matches: 5. The DNA of the CDR3 is TGTGCCAGCAGCTTACGGGCTAGCGGGAGTAATGAGCAGTTCTTC. It encodes CASSLRASGSNEQFF.

The chain carries TRBV5-7 and TRBJ1-5; no clear D. TRBV5-7 is an open reading frame, and its role is uncertain. Trimming stripped 4 bases from V and 4 bases from J, with 9 bases between. This CDR3 comprises 13 residues. The CDR3 bases are TGTGCCAGCAGCGTGTCTGTAAATCAGCCCCAGCATTTT. Its translation is CASSVSVNQPQHF.

This clone was recorded a few times. The CDR3 sequence: CASSPGGLNYGYTF. The CDR3 DNA reads as TGTGCCAGCAGCCCGGGAGGGCTGAACTATGGCTACACCTTC. The chain combines TRBV7-6 with TRBJ1-2; D remains ambiguous. CDR1 is SGHVS, CDR2 FNYEAQ, per germline. The V gene lost 5 bases and the J gene lost 2 bases, with 12 bases spanning the gap. This CDR3 has 14 residues.

This clone was seen a few times. The genes are TRBV13 and TRBJ2-5, with a possible D match to TRBD1 (8 bases). Germline V lookup: CDR1 PRHDT, CDR2 FYEKMQ (reference sequence). This CDR3 is 15 amino acids long. V was shortened by 3 bases and J by 5 bases, with 16 bases between the two germline ends. In DNA form, the CDR3 reads TGTGCCAGCAGCTTTCAAACAGGGGGAGGGGAGACCCAGTACTTC. Translation gives CASSFQTGGGETQYF.

The chain links TRBV9 to TRBJ2-2, with D unclear. With 0 bases removed from V and 4 bases from J, the gap between germline ends came to 7 bases. CDR1 and CDR2 from the germline V gene are SGDLS and YYNGEE. The CDR3 runs to 14 residues. Here the CDR3 DNA reads TGTGCCAGCAGCGTAGGCCACTTCACCGGGGAGCTGTTTTTT. Translating it yields CASSVGHFTGELFF.